Below, 22 T cell receptor beta chains from the same sample are listed, as sequenced in a study of response to subunit inactivated influenza vaccine (dated by TCRdb to the late 2010s). The library was produced with RT-PCR. Instrument used: Illumina HiSeq 2500. TCRdb ran its own pipeline on the public reads, namely fastp trimming at Q25 and MiXCR clone calling, and kept in-frame beta chains. Rows merge per CDR3 protein into single entries with the most common DNA and genes. Present in this sample are about 780,000 distinct CDR3 sequences, roughly 18% of which were seen just once. Roughly 10% of the sample is taken by the ten largest. Sequencing was performed on PBMCs from blood, taken more than 4 days after vaccination. The receptors come from a middle-aged man who received an inactivated influenza vaccine. Donor details come from another sample of the same person, matched by shared clones.

This clonotype has only a few counts. J is TRBJ1-6 and V is TRBV6-4; D gene ambiguous. CDR1 is MRHNA, CDR2 SNTAGT, per germline. This CDR3 contains 14 residues. The germline V and J ends were trimmed by 2 bases and 6 bases, with 8 bases remaining between them. The CDR3 DNA reads TGTGCCAGCAGTGACGGCGGATTTAATTCACCCCTCCACTTT. This translates into CASSDGGFNSPLHF.

This clonotype was counted between two and nine times. V gene TRBV4-2 combines with J gene TRBJ2-5, with D perhaps TRBD2 (6 bases). V lost 0 bases to trimming and J lost 1 base, with 9 bases between them. The CDR3 spans 15 residues. Germline CDR1 reads LGHNA; CDR2 reads YNFKEQ. The CDR3 reads CASSQDGRPQETQYF. The CDR3 nucleotides are TGTGCCAGCAGCCAAGATGGGAGGCCCCAAGAGACCCAGTACTTC.

This clonotype was counted between two and nine times. V is TRBV20-1 and J is TRBJ2-4; 11 bases match TRBD1. The CDR3 contains 17 residues. The V gene end was trimmed by 5 bases and the J gene end by 0 bases; junction bases not matched to a gene: 9. Germline CDR1 and CDR2: DFQATT and SNEGSKA (reference sequence). The CDR3 nucleotides read TGCAGTGCTGGGGGACAGGGGGTTCTGGAAGCCAAAAACATTCAGTACTTC. This sequence encodes CSAGGQGVLEAKNIQYF.

The chain links TRBV6-1 to TRBJ2-1; perhaps TRBD2 as D (6 bases). Trimming left V 6 bases short and J 7 bases short, with 16 bases between. The CDR3 totals 14 residues. Germline loops: CDR1 MNHNS, CDR2 SASEGT. CDR3 nucleotides: TGTGCCAGCAGATCGGGACTCACGGGGAATGAGCAGTTCTTC. This encodes CASRSGLTGNEQFF.

The chain links TRBV20-1 to TRBJ1-5, with 7 positions matching TRBD1. CDR1 is DFQATT and CDR2 is SNEGSKA in the germline V gene (reference sequence). With 5 bases clipped from V and 7 bases from J, the junction kept 8 bases outside the gene matches. This CDR3 spans 13 amino acids. The CDR3 region has the DNA TGCAGTGCTGGAAACAGGGGATACCAGCCCCAGCATTTT. Amino acids: CSAGNRGYQPQHF.

CDR3 amino acids: CASSQDSGQGGNEQYF. The CDR3 DNA reads as TGCGCCAGCAGCCAAGATAGCGGCCAGGGCGGCAACGAGCAGTACTTC. The chain couples TRBV4-3 to TRBJ2-7; possible D gene TRBD2, 6 bases. This CDR3 comprises 16 residues. Deletions cut 0 bases from V and 5 bases from J, with 17 bases between. CDR1 LGHNA and CDR2 YSLEER come from the germline V gene.

Of note for this clonotype: One end of the junction varies from germline; a read error may be responsible. The chain employs TRBV28 and TRBJ2-7; D not certain. The CDR3 loop spans 12 amino acids. In germline, CDR1 is MDHEN, CDR2 SYDVKM. CDR3 bases: TGTCCCAGCAGTTCCAACCGCTACGAGCAGTACTTC. Residues: CPSSSNRYEQYF.

The chain joins TRBV28 to TRBJ1-6; no reliable D call. Germline V gene sequence: CDR1 MDHEN, CDR2 SYDVKM. This CDR3 region has 13 residues. The V gene lost 3 bases and the J gene lost 15 bases, with 15 bases spanning the gap. The CDR3 sequence: CASSFAEVAILHF. CDR3 DNA sequence: TGTGCCAGCAGTTTTGCGGAGGTAGCCATCCTCCACTTT.

The chain is built from TRBV18 and TRBJ1-1; D might be TRBD1 (6 bases). V was pared by 4 bases and J by 5 bases, with 17 bases between. The length of the CDR3 is 15 residues. Germline V gene sequence: CDR1 KGHSH, CDR2 LQKENI. This chain's CDR3 is CASSQAPGAHTEAFF. CDR3 nucleotides: TGTGCCAGCTCACAGGCACCGGGGGCTCATACTGAAGCTTTCTTT.

The rearrangement links TRBV27 to TRBJ2-7; 11 positions agree with TRBD2. Germline trimming cut 1 base from V and 1 base from J; bases unmatched to any gene: 3. The CDR3 consists of 16 residues. CDR1 is MNHEY, CDR2 SMNVEV, per germline (reference sequence). The CDR3 here is CASSLLGTSGSYEQYF. CDR3 in DNA: TGTGCCAGCAGTTTATTAGGGACTAGCGGTTCCTACGAGCAGTACTTC.

In this sample, this clonotype turned up a few times. The chain has TRBV20-1 and TRBJ2-7; possible D gene TRBD1, 6 bases. Trimming took 7 bases from V and 4 from J, leaving 17 bases between them. Per the germline V gene, CDR1 is DFQATT and CDR2 is SNEGSKA (reference sequence). The CDR3 runs 13 residues. The CDR3 nucleotides are TGCAGTGTTAAGGACAGTGGAGGATACGAGCAGTACTTC. Residues: CSVKDSGGYEQYF.

The chain employs TRBV10-2 and TRBJ2-1; D may be TRBD2 (6 bases). CDR3 size: 15 residues. Per germline, CDR1 WSHSY and CDR2 SAAADI. V lost 8 bases and J 6 bases, leaving 20 bases between the germline ends. CDR3 amino acids: CASFGEYRRGNEQFF. DNA for the CDR3: TGCGCCAGCTTTGGGGAATACAGGAGGGGCAATGAGCAGTTCTTC.

This sequence joins TRBV28 and TRBJ2-1; TRBD2 matches at 14 bases. The germline CDR1 and CDR2 sequences are MDHEN and SYDVKM. This CDR3 is built from 16 residues. Unmatched junction bases numbered 7, after V lost 6 bases and J lost 6 bases. The DNA for the CDR3 is TGTGCCAGCAGACGACCCGGGACTAGCGGGGGCAATGAGCAGTTCTTC. Translated: CASRRPGTSGGNEQFF.

This clonotype was detected a few times. The V and J genes are TRBV29-1 and TRBJ2-7; the match to TRBD1 covers 8 bases. J was trimmed by 2 bases and V by 7 bases; bases with no gene match: 7. The CDR3 is 13 residues long. CDR1 and CDR2 (germline): SQVTM, ANQGSEA. The CDR3, as DNA: TGCAGCGCCCAGGGACAGGCTCCCTACGAGCAGTACTTC. Its translation: CSAQGQAPYEQYF.

The chain couples TRBV20-1 to TRBJ2-1; 13 bases are shared with TRBD2. The CDR3 is 16 residues long. V was pared by 6 bases and J by 0 bases, with 5 bases of the junction left unmatched. Germline loops: CDR1 DFQATT, CDR2 SNEGSKA (reference sequence). CDR3 in amino acids: CSARTSGGLSYNEQFF. CDR3 sequence (DNA): TGCAGTGCCAGGACTAGCGGGGGACTCTCCTACAATGAGCAGTTCTTC.

This clonotype showed up just a few times. The V gene is TRBV4-3, the J gene TRBJ2-7; TRBD2 aligns across 9 bases. This CDR3 comprises 16 residues. Germline V gene sequence: CDR1 LGHNA, CDR2 YSLEER. Trimming cost V 3 bases and J 2 bases; bases outside gene matches: 8. CDR3 loop: CASSQGLAGEAYEQYF. In nucleotides, the CDR3 is TGCGCCAGCAGCCAGGGATTAGCGGGAGAAGCCTACGAGCAGTACTTC.

The CDR3, as DNA: TGTGCCAGCAGGGTAAGACAGGGGGAGCAGTACTTC. Protein product: CASRVRQGEQYF. The V gene is TRBV27, the J gene TRBJ2-7; 8 nucleotides agree with TRBD1. The V segment lost 6 bases and the J segment 7 bases; nucleotides outside the gene matches: 5. This CDR3 contains 12 residues. The germline V gene encodes CDR1 MNHEY and CDR2 SMNVEV (reference sequence).

This chain links TRBV20-1 with TRBJ2-7; D is unresolved. CDR1 is DFQATT, CDR2 SNEGSKA, per germline (reference sequence). The CDR3 consists of 12 residues. The V gene lost 0 bases and the J gene lost 4 bases, with 7 bases spanning the gap. CDR3 region: CSAREFAYEQYF. Written as DNA, the CDR3 is TGCAGTGCTAGAGAGTTTGCTTACGAGCAGTACTTC.

This clonotype turned up a few times. The chain couples TRBV4-3 to TRBJ2-3; D may be TRBD2 (7 bases). V lost 1 base to trimming and J lost 3 bases, with 14 bases between them. Germline V gene lookup returns CDR1 LGHNA and CDR2 YSLEER. This CDR3 comprises 16 residues. The CDR3, as DNA: TGCGCCAGCAGCCAAGTTCCAGCGGGACAAACAGATACGCAGTATTTT. Its protein product is CASSQVPAGQTDTQYF.

A note on this clonotype: With a much larger clone just one base away, this may be a read error. V gene TRBV28 combines with J gene TRBJ2-3; no clear D. This CDR3 region has 12 residues. CDR1 is MDHEN, CDR2 SYDVKM, per germline. The V gene lost 5 bases and the J gene lost 2 bases, with 5 bases spanning the gap. This CDR3 reads CASSINTDTQYF. The CDR3 DNA reads as TGTGCCAGCAGTATAAACACAGATACGCAGTATTTT. Looking up the rest from reference TRBV28 and TRBJ2-3 gives the full variable domain: DVKVTQSSRYLVKRTGEKVFLECVQDMDHENMFWYRQDPGLGLRLIYFSYDVKMKEKGDIPEGYSVSREKKERFSLILESASTNQTSMYLCASSINTDTQYFGPGTRLTVL.

This clonotype was counted between two and nine times. In DNA form, the CDR3 reads TGCAGTGCTAGAGATTGGGGGAGAGGGCCCAACACTGAAGCTTTCTTT. This sequence encodes CSARDWGRGPNTEAFF. J is TRBJ1-1 and V is TRBV20-1; D might be TRBD1 (5 bases). Germline V gives CDR1 DFQATT, CDR2 SNEGSKA (reference sequence). CDR3 length equals 16 residues. Trimming removed 0 bases at V and 2 bases at J, with 16 bases between.

This clonotype showed up just a few times. The chain recombines TRBV20-1 with TRBJ2-1; tentatively, D is TRBD2 (5 bases). The length of the CDR3 is 11 residues. Trimming removed 5 bases from V and 6 bases from J, with 8 bases in between. Germline V gives CDR1 DFQATT, CDR2 SNEGSKA (reference sequence). The DNA of the CDR3 is TGCAGTGCTCAGCGGACCAATGAGCAGTTCTTC. Protein product: CSAQRTNEQFF.